This record looks at one T cell receptor (beta chain) sequence and its context. TCRdb re-called the 5' RACE reads with MiXCR, one entry per CDR3 protein. Here the sample spans hundreds of thousands of distinct CDR3 sequences, about 8.9% being singletons. The CDR3 consists of 16 residues. After removal of 6 bases from V and 3 bases from J, the junction contained 12 bases not matched to a gene. Germline V gene sequence: CDR1 MNHNS, CDR2 SASEGT. These data are taken from a study of identical twins. The same sample was also studied in work on yellow fever vaccine responses in identical twins.

The sample comprised memory (CD45RO+) T cells sorted from blood. The chain is built from TRBV6-1 and TRBJ2-7; 9 nucleotides align to TRBD2. The clonotype comes from a woman between 18 and 30 years old in good health. The CDR3: CASSRTGASGNYEQYF. The CDR3 DNA is TGTGCCAGCAGCCGGACCGGGGCTAGCGGGAACTACGAGCAGTACTTC.